This TCR beta chain was sequenced during a study of cytomegalovirus exposure and HLA in healthy donors (dated 2017 in TCRdb). For context, the study as a whole: In an earlier analysis of 587 of the donors, 276 Gb of sequence data and some 100 million unique TCR beta sequences from about 190 million T cells were reported. The study aimed to test whether signatures of past pathogen exposure could be identified by cataloging public T cell receptors. A later analysis re-examined previously published TCR beta repertoires from more than 650 donors and added high-resolution HLA genotyping to investigate patterns of TCR occurrence. The study profiled the T cell repertoires of hundreds of subjects by immunosequencing and related them to cytomegalovirus serostatus. Five DR-DQ haplotypes were handled as single units for association and clustering, since linkage in the cohort was strong. Typing coverage varied by locus: roughly 629-640 donors for A, B, C, DRB1 and DQB1; approximately 500 for DQA1; 606 for DPA1; 400 to 480 for DPB1. A later genetic analysis took genome-wide SNP genotypes for about 60% of the roughly 670 donors and used that subset as a discovery cohort. Rather than using new phenotypic data, the later analysis identified candidate immune exposures from TCR beta sequences and from how often those sequences occurred across donors. Of the roughly 410 genotyped donors, roughly 80% were placed in the genetic ancestry cluster associated with self-reported Caucasian donors. Both class I and class II loci were covered by HLA typing, at four-digit resolution. In addition to the first cohort of 666 subjects, a separate validation cohort of 120 different subjects was used. An early release covering 550 to 650 HLA-typed donors comprised about 290 gigabases of sequencing data and 85 million to 100 million unique TCR sequences. Donor age, sex, ethnicity and CMV serostatus were compiled alongside the repertoire data. Every discovery cohort repertoire had been produced on one sequencing platform. The study combined high-throughput TCR immunosequencing, statistical association of individual TCRs with disease status, and machine learning to predict cytomegalovirus infection status. On average, around 240,000 unique TCR beta nucleotide sequences were sequenced per donor among more than 350 genotyped donors of the cohort, with approximately 18% of those sequences being non-productive. An earlier analysis of some 600 of the donors applied high-throughput TCR beta sequencing to assess whether each TCR beta V gene segment acted as functional or pseudogenic.

Overall results and qualifications from the work: According to a later analysis, most CMV-associated TCR beta chains appeared to be HLA-restricted, and the HLA associations seemed to be driven largely by CMV exposure. Some IMGT-functional V segments, including TRBV6-2 and TRBV6-3, could not be distinguished by the 87-base-pair reads and were therefore excluded. The classifier was reported to diagnose cytomegalovirus status with high specificity and sensitivity in both the original cohort and the validation cohort. In a later genetic analysis, fewer N-insertions in productive TCRs were reported among donors in an Asian-associated ancestry cluster than the roughly 700-donor mean. Most TCR sequences were observed very rarely across donors, whereas some public TCRs were present in many individuals. Roughly uniform sequencing depth across donors was assumed in presence/absence analyses, although this assumption may not hold. According to the authors, the approach could potentially be generalized to other disease states and immunological phenotypes. Broadly in line with IMGT annotations, most TCR beta V segments showed up in productive rearrangements about 90% or about 30% of the time in an earlier analysis of 587 of the donors. Three of the identified cytomegalovirus-associated TCR beta chains were confirmed in vitro to be specific for cytomegalovirus antigens. The study gave a list of over 150 TCR beta chains associated with cytomegalovirus. A cluster of highly shared sequence variants was judged likely to be a technical artifact of the sequencing pipeline. Only TCR beta chains were sequenced in this cohort, and the absence of alpha or paired-chain data limited detectable features. Because HLA typing was unavailable for some donors at each locus, only the typed subset was used in association tests. V-gene and J-gene trimming of TCR beta chains was associated with a missense DCLRE1C variant in a later genetic analysis, and the association was replicated in an independent cohort. In a later analysis, the rate of TCR association differed among HLA loci, with DRB1 alleles having the most associated TCRs and HLA-C alleles having the fewest. A further reported finding was that TCR beta sequences accurately predicted the HLA-A and HLA-B alleles for most subjects in the first cohort. Assigning TCR associations to individual alleles was difficult when HLA alleles, especially DR and DQ, strongly co-occurred. In a later analysis, several top co-occurrence clusters were reported to appear linked to parvovirus B19, influenza, CMV and Epstein-Barr virus. In a later analysis, HLA-associated TCR beta chains showed more clonal expansion and lower generation probabilities than non-associated chains that were equally common. Linkage disequilibrium might explain the correlated functional status among segregating V segments, but an unknown experimental factor could not be ruled out. At a false discovery rate of 0.05, a later analysis linked under 20,000 TCR beta sequences to specific HLA alleles. The earlier analysis of approximately 560 of the donors excluded some 15 rarely observed V segments, including chromosome 9 orphons, because counts were too low. For the cohort, immune exposure information was limited to CMV serostatus.

CDR1 SGHDT and CDR2 YYEEEE are derived from the germline V gene. V lost 6 bases and J lost 5 bases, and the count of bases not matched to a germline gene is 9. From the cysteine up to the phenylalanine, the CDR3 has a length of 15 residues. The only DNA kept is the CDR3, 45 bases in frame from the first base. About this clone: It has no known antigen specificity. There are no base qualities to consult, and no much larger clone falls within one base.

The library was obtained by the immunoSEQ multiplex PCR assay. A mixture of 60 forward primers for TCR Vbeta segments and 13 reverse primers for TCR Jbeta segments was used in the multiplex PCR. A multiplex PCR assay on genomic DNA amplified the CDR3 region of rearranged TCR beta genes. Amplified TCR beta libraries were sequenced as 87-base-pair reads on the Illumina HiSeq System. Per the original workflow: In a later analysis, about 80 million unique TCR beta chains were counted across the roughly 700 repertoires, and roughly 11 million of these chains were shared by at least two donors. To remove PCR and sequencing errors, raw reads were error-corrected and collapsed into unique sequences using a nearest-neighbor algorithm that merged closely related sequences. To assign V, D and J gene segments, CDR3 sequences were aligned to IMGT reference sequences. For a sequence to be retained, a match of at least six nucleotides was required to both a V gene segment and a J gene segment. A rearrangement was called productive if the CDR3 had no stop codons and remained in frame with V and J, and every other rearrangement was called non-productive. Following IMGT convention, CDR3 was defined as the stretch from the second conserved V-encoded cysteine up to the conserved J-encoded phenylalanine. The earlier analysis of some 540 of the donors excluded any sequence lacking an unambiguous match to a single V gene segment. An earlier analysis of 587 of the donors classified V segments as functional when productive rearrangements were above 56.7% and as segregating when the standard deviation between donors was above 5%. A statistical classification framework was built for diagnosing cytomegalovirus status from the catalog of TCR beta chain sequences. V and J gene assignment, in a later analysis, came from comparing TCR nucleotide sequences with IMGT/GENE-DB human TR gene sequences. The TCRdist pipeline was used in a later analysis to assign CDR3 sequences and most-parsimonious VDJ recombination scenarios. In a later analysis, every TCR beta chain was defined by the combination of its CDR3 amino acid sequence and its V-gene family, and reads without a unique V-gene family were dropped. To address suspected cross-contamination and a sequencing artifact, a later analysis removed approximately 590 highly shared, low-generation-probability nucleotide sequences. For each public chain, a later analysis derived a clonal expansion index from normalized ranks of inferred template counts within each repertoire. In a later analysis, generation probabilities were computed with a VDJ recombination model fitted to out-of-frame rearrangements, and the resulting probabilities were checked against IGoR. Hypergeometric tests were used in a later analysis to score TCR-TCR, TCR-HLA and TCR-CMV co-occurrence, with a repertoire-size bias correction applied to the TCR pairs. To estimate false discovery rates, a later analysis permuted the HLA or CMV assignments 20 times. A later analysis grouped co-occurring TCRs with DBSCAN, adding TCRdist sequence similarity when clustering within HLA-allele-positive subsets. For co-occurrence clustering, repertoires with fewer than 30,000 or more than 120,000 public chains were excluded, along with five or six repertoires with anomalous nucleotide sharing. In TCRdb, the immuneACCESS table is reduced to in-frame sequences with V and J assigned. These tables do not hold every clone; where another copy was compared, an unresolved V gene accounts for under half, and the others remain unexplained. The DNA was the basis for D and trimming; V, J and clone size are from that table. For this sample there are about 150,000 clones; about 84% appear just once. The ten largest clonotypes hold 4.5% to 7% of the sample.

The cohort comprised some 680 healthy bone marrow donors. All cohort members were sampled while nominally healthy, although unrecorded immune exposures were likely present. The donor tested CMV seropositive, placing the donor among the 290 or so seropositive members of the cohort. Every donor gave a peripheral blood sample, and the peripheral blood mononuclear cells from that sample were used for TCR beta sequencing. Genomic DNA was extracted from the blood cell samples with the Qiagen DNeasy Blood Extraction Kit. The sequenced material came from PBMCs. The source of this sequence is a woman between 40 and 50 years old in good health and CMV-seropositive. Recombination connected TRBV5-6 to TRBJ1-5, and 9 junctional nucleotides match TRBD1. The CDR3: CASTFGTGPHQPQHF. The DNA sequence follows: TGTGCCAGCACCTTCGGGACAGGGCCACATCAGCCCCAGCATTTT.